This note documents a single T cell receptor (beta chain) sequence. This clonotype has a handful of counts. Its antigen remains unidentified. Base quality data are lacking; no much larger clone is found one base away. The sample belongs to a study of patients and donors after allogeneic stem cell transplantation (dated by TCRdb to 2018 to 2021). The library was built by means of RT-PCR. Sequenced using a NextSeq 550. The raw public reads went through TCRdb reprocessing: fastp at Q25, MiXCR clone calling, in-frame beta chains kept. Rows matching on CDR3 protein sequence are summarized as one entry with the most common DNA and genes. The sample includes approximately 160,000 distinct CDR3 sequences, with 30% observed a single time. The top ten clones comprise approximately 3.5% of the sample. The CDR3 runs 13 amino acids, cysteine and phenylalanine included. CDR3 DNA only is kept here, 39 bases in frame from base 1. CDR1 DFQATT and CDR2 SNEGSKA are derived from the germline V gene (reference sequence). V is pared back by 3 bases and J by 1 base, with 10 bases lying between the germline termini.

The source of this sequence is a human donor who was either an allogeneic HSCT recipient or a stem cell or donor lymphocyte infusion donor (not recorded which). It is not recorded whose cells these are; they may come from a transplant donor. The chain was built from TRBV20-1 and TRBJ2-7, with no reliable assignment of the D segment. The sequencing input was blood, either unsorted or a sorted T cell fraction (not recorded which). The CDR3 protein sequence reads: CSARNPRSYEQYF. The bases are TGCAGTGCTAGGAACCCTAGGTCCTACGAGCAGTACTTC.